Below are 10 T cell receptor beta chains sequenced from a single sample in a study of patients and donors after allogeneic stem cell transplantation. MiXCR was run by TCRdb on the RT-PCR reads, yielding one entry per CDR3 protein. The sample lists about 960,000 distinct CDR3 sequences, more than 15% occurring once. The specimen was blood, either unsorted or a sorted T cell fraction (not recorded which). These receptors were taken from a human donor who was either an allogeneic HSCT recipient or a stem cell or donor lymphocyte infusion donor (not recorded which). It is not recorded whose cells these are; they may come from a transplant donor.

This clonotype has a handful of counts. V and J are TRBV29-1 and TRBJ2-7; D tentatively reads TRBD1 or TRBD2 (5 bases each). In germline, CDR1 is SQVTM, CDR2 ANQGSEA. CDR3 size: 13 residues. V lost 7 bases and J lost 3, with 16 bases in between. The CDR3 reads CSAQGRGVYEQYF. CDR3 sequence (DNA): TGCAGCGCCCAGGGCCGAGGGGTCTACGAGCAGTACTTC.

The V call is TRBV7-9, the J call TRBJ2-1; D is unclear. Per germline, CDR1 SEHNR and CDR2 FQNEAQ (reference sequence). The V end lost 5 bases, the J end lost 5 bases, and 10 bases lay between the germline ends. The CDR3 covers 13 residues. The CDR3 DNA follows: TGTGCCAGCAGCCACGAAAACCACAATGAGCAGTTCTTC. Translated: CASSHENHNEQFF.

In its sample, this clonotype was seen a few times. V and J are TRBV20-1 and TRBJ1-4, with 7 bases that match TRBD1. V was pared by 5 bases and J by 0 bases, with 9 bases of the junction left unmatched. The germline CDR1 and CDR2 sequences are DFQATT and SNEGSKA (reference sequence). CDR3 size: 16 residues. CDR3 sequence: CSAERQGVATNEKLFF. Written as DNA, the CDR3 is TGCAGTGCTGAGCGACAGGGAGTTGCAACTAATGAAAAACTGTTTTTT.

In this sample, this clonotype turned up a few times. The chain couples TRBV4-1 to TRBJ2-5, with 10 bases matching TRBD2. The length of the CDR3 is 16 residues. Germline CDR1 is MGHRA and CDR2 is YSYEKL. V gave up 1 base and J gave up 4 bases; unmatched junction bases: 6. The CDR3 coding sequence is TGCGCCAGCAGCCAAGTCAGACTAGCGGGTTCAGAGACCCAGTACTTC. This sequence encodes CASSQVRLAGSETQYF.

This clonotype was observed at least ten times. The CDR3 DNA is TGCAGCGTTGAATCAGAGGAGACTCTGTTTTTT. It codes for CSVESEETLFF. The chain combines TRBV29-1 with TRBJ1-4; D gene uncertain. Germline values: CDR1 SQVTM, CDR2 ANQGSEA. The CDR3 consists of 11 residues. Between the trimmed V and J ends, which lost 2 bases and 14 bases, there was a span of 12 bases.

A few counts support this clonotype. The CDR3: CSARMGTLDTEAFF. The CDR3 coding sequence is TGCAGTGCTAGGATGGGCACATTGGACACTGAAGCTTTCTTT. The V and J genes are TRBV20-1 and TRBJ1-1; D remains unclear. Looked up from germline, CDR1 is DFQATT and CDR2 is SNEGSKA (reference sequence). With 3 bases removed from V and 3 bases from J, the gap between germline ends came to 14 bases. The CDR3 length is 14 residues.

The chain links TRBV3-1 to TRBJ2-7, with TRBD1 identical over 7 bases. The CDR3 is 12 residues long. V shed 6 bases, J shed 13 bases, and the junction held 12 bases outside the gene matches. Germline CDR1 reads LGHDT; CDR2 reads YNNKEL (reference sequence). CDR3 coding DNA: TGTGCCAGCAGTCTGACCGGGACAGAGGCTTACTTC. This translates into CASSLTGTEAYF.

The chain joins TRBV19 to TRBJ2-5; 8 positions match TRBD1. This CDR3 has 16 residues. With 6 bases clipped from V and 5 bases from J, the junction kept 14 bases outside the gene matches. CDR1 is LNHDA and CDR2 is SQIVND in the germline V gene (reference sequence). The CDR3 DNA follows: TGTGCCAGTAGCCCTGACCCGACAGGGGTTGCGGAGACCCAGTACTTC. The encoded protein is CASSPDPTGVAETQYF.

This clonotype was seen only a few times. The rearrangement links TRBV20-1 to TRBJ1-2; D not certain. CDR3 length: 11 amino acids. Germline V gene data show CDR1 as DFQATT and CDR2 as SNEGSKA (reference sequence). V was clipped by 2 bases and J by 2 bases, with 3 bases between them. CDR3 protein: CSARPNYGYTF. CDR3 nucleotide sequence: TGCAGTGCTAGACCCAACTATGGCTACACCTTC.

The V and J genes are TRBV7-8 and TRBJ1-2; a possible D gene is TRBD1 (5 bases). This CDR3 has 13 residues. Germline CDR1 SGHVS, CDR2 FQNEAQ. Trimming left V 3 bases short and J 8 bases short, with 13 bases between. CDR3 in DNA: TGTGCCAGCAGCTTGCCGGGACTTGGGGGCTACACCTTC. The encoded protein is CASSLPGLGGYTF.